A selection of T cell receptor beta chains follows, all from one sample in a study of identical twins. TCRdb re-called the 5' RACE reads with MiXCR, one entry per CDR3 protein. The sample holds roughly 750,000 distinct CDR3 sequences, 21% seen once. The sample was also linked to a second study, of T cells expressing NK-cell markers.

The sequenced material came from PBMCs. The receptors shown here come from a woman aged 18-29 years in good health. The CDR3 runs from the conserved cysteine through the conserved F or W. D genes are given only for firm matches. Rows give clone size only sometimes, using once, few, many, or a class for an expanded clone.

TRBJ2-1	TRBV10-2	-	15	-	CASSGTRSPYNEQFF	TGCGCCAGCAGTGGAACTAGATCCCCCTACAATGAGCAGTTCTTC
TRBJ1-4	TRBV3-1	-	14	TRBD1	CASSLRQGDEKLFF	TGTGCCAGCAGCCTCCGACAGGGTGATGAAAAACTGTTTTTT
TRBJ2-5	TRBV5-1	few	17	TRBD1	CASSFNPGTGAGETQYF	TGCGCCAGCAGCTTTAACCCCGGGACAGGGGCTGGGGAGACCCAGTACTTC
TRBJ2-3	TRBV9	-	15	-	CASSVETNHPDTQYF	TGTGCCAGCAGCGTAGAGACGAACCACCCGGATACGCAGTATTTT
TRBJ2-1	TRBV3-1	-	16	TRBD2	CASSQEKLADYNEQFF	TGTGCCAGCAGCCAAGAAAAACTAGCGGACTACAATGAGCAGTTCTTC
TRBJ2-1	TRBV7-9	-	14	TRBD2	CASSAEAGGFEQFF	TGTGCCAGCAGCGCTGAAGCGGGGGGGTTTGAGCAGTTCTTC
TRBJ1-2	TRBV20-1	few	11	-	CSAEGGYGYTF	TGCAGTGCCGAGGGGGGCTATGGCTACACCTTC
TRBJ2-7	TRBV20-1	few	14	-	CSARDDARSYEQYF	TGCAGTGCTAGAGATGACGCCAGGTCCTACGAGCAGTACTTC
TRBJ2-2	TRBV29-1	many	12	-	CSVVQDTGELFF	TGCAGCGTTGTTCAAGACACCGGGGAGCTGTTTTTT
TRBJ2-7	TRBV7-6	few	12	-	CASSWRIYEQYF	TGTGCCAGCAGCTGGAGGATCTACGAGCAGTACTTC
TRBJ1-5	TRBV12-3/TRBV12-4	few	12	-	CASSVDVGPQHF	TGTGCCAGCAGCGTTGACGTGGGACCCCAGCATTTT
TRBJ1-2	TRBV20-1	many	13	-	CSAIPQGGYGYTF	TGCAGTGCAATACCACAGGGAGGATATGGCTACACCTTC
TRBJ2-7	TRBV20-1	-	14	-	CSAREHHSSYEQYF	TGCAGTGCTAGAGAACACCACAGCTCCTACGAGCAGTACTTC
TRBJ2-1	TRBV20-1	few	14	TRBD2	CSAITAGGLNEQFF	TGCAGTGCTATCACTGCGGGGGGCCTTAATGAGCAGTTCTTC
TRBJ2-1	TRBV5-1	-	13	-	CASSLDLNNEQFF	TGCGCCAGCAGCTTGGACTTAAACAATGAGCAGTTCTTC
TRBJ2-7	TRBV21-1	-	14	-	CANFRDSFTYEQYF	TGTGCCAACTTCCGGGACAGTTTTACCTACGAGCAGTACTTC
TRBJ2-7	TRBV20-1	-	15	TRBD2	CSAHSTSGGAYEQYF	TGCAGTGCTCACTCAACTAGCGGGGGAGCCTACGAGCAGTACTTC
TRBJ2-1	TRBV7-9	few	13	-	CASSLEVPNEQFF	TGTGCCAGCAGCTTAGAGGTCCCTAATGAGCAGTTCTTC
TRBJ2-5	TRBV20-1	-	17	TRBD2	CSTGAGLAGMIQETQYF	TGCAGTACCGGGGCGGGACTAGCGGGTATGATACAAGAGACCCAGTACTTC
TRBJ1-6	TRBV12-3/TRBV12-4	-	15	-	CASSFENRVNSPLHF	TGTGCCAGCAGTTTCGAAAACAGGGTGAACTCACCCCTCCACTTT
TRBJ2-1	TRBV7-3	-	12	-	CASSLNVGEQFF	TGTGCCAGCAGCTTAAATGTCGGGGAGCAGTTCTTC
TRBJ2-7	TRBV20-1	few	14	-	CSAQNREGAYEQYF	TGCAGTGCTCAAAACAGGGAAGGGGCCTACGAGCAGTACTTC
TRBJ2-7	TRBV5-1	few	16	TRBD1	CASSFLQGAPPYEQYF	TGCGCCAGCAGCTTCCTCCAGGGGGCCCCTCCCTACGAGCAGTACTTC
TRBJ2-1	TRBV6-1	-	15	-	CASSVWGRGPTEQFF	TGTGCCAGCAGTGTATGGGGACGGGGGCCCACTGAGCAGTTCTTC
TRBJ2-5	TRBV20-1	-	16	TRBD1	CSARDPKGTGKETQYF	TGCAGTGCTAGAGACCCTAAGGGGACAGGGAAAGAGACCCAGTACTTC
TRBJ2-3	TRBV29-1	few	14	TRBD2	CSVENSGVTDTQYF	TGCAGCGTTGAGAATAGCGGGGTCACAGATACGCAGTATTTT